This TCR beta chain was found in a study of shared clonotypes between healthy human individuals. V shed 0 bases and J shed 6 bases, with 14 bases lying between them. The CDR3 consists of 15 residues. Germline CDR1 SGHAT, CDR2 FQNNGV. CD45RO negativity and positive selection for CCR7 defined naive CD8 cells, a population that excluded terminally differentiated effector memory CD45RA+ cells. Profiled with immunoSEQ multiplex PCR; TCRdb holds only in-frame clones, not every one. The sample carries approximately 2,000,000 clones, about 94% recorded once. Material for sequencing was naive CD8+ T cells from PBMCs. This clonotype was obtained from a man aged 18 to 29 in good health. Some clones in this sample may be carry-over from other donors' samples. V gene TRBV11-2 combines with J gene TRBJ2-5, with D possibly being TRBD2 (6 bases). The DNA for the CDR3 is TGTGCCAGCAGCTTAGAACTAGCCGGGGGAAAGACCCAGTACTTC. Translating gives CASSLELAGGKTQYF.